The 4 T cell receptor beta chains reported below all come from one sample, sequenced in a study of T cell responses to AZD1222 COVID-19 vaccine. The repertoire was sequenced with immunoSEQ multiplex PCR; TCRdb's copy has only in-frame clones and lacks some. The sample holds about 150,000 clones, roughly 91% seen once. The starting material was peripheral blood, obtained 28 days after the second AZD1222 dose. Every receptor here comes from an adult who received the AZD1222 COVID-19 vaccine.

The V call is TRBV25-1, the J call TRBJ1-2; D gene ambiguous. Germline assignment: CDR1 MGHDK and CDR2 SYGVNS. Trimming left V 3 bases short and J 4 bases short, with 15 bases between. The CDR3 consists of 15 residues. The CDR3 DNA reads TGTGCCAGCAGTGATTGGCAGGCGGGTCTCTATGGCTACACCTTC. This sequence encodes CASSDWQAGLYGYTF.

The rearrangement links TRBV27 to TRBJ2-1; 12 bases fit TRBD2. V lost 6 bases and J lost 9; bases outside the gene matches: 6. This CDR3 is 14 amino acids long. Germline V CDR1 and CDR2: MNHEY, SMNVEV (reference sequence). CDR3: CASRGLAGGIEQFF. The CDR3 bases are TGTGCCAGCAGGGGTCTAGCGGGAGGGATTGAGCAGTTCTTC.

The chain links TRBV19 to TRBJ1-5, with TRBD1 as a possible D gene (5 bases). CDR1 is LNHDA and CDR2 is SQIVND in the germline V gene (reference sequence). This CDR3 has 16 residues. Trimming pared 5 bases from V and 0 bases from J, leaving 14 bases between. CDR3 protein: CASSGRGRYSNQPQHF. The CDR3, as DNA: TGTGCCAGTAGTGGGAGGGGCCGGTATAGCAATCAGCCCCAGCATTTT. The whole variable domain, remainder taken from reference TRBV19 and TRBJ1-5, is DGGITQSPKYLFRKEGQNVTLSCEQNLNHDAMYWYRQDPGQGLRLIYYSQIVNDFQKGDIAEGYSVSREKKESFPLTVTSAQKNPTAFYLCASSGRGRYSNQPQHFGDGTRLSIL.

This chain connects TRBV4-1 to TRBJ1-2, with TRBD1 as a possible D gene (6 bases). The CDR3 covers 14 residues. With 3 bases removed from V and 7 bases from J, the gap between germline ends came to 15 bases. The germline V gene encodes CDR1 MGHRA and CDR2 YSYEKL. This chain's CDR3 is CASSHLGRDTGYTF. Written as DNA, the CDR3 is TGCGCCAGCAGCCATTTGGGCCGGGACACTGGCTACACCTTC.